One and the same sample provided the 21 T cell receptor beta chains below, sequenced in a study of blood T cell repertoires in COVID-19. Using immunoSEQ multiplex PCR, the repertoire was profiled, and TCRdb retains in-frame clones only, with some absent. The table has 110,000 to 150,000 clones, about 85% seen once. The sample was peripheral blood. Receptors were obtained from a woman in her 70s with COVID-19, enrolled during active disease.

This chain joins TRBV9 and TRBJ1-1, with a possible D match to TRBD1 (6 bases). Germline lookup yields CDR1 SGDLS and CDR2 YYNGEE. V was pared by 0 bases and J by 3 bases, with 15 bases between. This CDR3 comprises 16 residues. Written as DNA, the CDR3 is TGTGCCAGCAGCGTAGCTCCCCCGGGACACCACACTGAAGCTTTCTTT. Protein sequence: CASSVAPPGHHTEAFF. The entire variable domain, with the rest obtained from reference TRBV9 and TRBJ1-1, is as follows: DSGVTQTPKHLITATGQRVTLRCSPRSGDLSVYWYQQSLDQGLQFLIQYYNGEERAKGNILERFSAQQFPDLHSELNLSSLELGDSALYFCASSVAPPGHHTEAFFGQGTRLTVV.

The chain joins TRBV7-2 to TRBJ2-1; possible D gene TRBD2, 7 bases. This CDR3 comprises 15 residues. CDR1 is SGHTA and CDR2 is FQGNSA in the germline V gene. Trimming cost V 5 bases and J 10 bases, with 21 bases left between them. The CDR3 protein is CASSLGGAGAREQFF. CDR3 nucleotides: TGTGCCAGCAGCCTGGGGGGGGCCGGGGCCAGGGAGCAGTTCTTC.

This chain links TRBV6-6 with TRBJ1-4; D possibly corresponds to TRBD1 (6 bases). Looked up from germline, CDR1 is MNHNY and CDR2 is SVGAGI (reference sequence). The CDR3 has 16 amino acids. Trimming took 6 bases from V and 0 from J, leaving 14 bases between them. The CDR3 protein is CASSFIPGATNEKLFF. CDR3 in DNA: TGTGCCAGCAGCTTTATCCCAGGGGCAACTAATGAAAAACTGTTTTTT.

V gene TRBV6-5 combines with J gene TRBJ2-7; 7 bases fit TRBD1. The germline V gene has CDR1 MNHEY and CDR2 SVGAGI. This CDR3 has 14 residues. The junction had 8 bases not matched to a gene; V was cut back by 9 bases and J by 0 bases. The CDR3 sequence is CASLGAGGSYEQYF. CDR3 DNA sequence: TGTGCCAGTCTGGGGGCAGGGGGCTCCTACGAGCAGTACTTC.

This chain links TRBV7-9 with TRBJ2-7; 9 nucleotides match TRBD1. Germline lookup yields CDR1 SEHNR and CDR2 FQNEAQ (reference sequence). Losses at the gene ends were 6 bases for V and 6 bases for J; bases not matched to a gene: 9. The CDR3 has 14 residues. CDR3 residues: CASSRTGEGREQYF. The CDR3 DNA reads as TGTGCCAGCAGTCGGACAGGGGAGGGCCGCGAGCAGTACTTC. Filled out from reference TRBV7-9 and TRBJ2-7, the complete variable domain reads DTGVSQNPRHKITKRGQNVTFRCDPISEHNRLYWYRQTLGQGPEFLTYFQNEAQLEKSRLLSDRFSAERPKGSFSTLEIQRTEQGDSAMYLCASSRTGEGREQYFGPGTRLTVT.

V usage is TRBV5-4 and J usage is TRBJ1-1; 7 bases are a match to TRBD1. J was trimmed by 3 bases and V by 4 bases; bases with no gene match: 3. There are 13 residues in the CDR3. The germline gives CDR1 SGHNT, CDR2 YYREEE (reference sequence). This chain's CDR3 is CASSQGGYTEAFF. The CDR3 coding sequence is TGTGCCAGCAGCCAAGGGGGCTACACTGAAGCTTTCTTT.

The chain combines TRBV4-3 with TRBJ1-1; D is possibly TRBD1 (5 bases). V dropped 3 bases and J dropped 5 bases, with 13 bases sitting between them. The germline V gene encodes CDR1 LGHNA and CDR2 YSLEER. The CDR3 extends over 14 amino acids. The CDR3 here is CASSQSLGGTEAFF. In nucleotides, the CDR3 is TGCGCCAGCAGCCAGTCCCTCGGGGGAACTGAAGCTTTCTTT.

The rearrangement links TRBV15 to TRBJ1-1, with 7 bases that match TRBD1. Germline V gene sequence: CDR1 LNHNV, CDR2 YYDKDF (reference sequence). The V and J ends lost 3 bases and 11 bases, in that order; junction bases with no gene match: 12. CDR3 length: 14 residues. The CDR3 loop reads CATSREQGRTRAFF. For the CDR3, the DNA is TGTGCCACCAGCAGGGAACAGGGGAGAACAAGGGCTTTCTTT.

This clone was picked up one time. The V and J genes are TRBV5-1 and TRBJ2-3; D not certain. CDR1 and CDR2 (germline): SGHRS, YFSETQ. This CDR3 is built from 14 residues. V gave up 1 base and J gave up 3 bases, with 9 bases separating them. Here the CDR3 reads CASSLLSFTDTQYF. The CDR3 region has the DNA TGCGCCAGCAGCTTGCTCTCGTTTACAGATACGCAGTATTTT.

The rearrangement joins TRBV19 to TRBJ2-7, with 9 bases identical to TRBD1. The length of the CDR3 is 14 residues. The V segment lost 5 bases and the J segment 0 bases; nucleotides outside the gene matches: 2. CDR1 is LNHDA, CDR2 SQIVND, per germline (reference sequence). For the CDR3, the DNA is TGTGCCAGTAGTGAACAGGGGGCCTCCTACGAGCAGTACTTC. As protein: CASSEQGASYEQYF.

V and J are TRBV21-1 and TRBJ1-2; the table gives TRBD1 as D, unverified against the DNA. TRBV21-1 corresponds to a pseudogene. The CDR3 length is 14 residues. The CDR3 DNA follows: TGTGCCAGCAGCGGCCGACAAATTAACTATGGCTACACCTTC. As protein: CASSGRQINYGYTF.

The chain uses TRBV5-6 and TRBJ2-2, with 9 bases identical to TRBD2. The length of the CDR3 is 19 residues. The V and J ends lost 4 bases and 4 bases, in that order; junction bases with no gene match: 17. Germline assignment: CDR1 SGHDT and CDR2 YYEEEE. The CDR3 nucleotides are TGTGCCAGCAGCCCAACGAGCGGGGGGCGGCAATTCGTCACCGGGGAGCTGTTTTTT. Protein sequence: CASSPTSGGRQFVTGELFF.

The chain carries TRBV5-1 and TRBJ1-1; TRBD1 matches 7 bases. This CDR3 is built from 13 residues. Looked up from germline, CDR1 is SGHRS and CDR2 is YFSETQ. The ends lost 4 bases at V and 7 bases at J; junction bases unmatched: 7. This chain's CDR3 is CASSLDRDSEAFF. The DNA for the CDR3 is TGCGCCAGCAGCCTCGACCGGGACAGTGAAGCTTTCTTT. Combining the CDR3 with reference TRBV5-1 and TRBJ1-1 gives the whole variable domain KAGVTQTPRYLIKTRGQQVTLSCSPISGHRSVSWYQQTPGQGLQFLFEYFSETQRNKGNFPGRFSGRQFSNSRSEMNVSTLELGDSALYLCASSLDRDSEAFFGQGTRLTVV.

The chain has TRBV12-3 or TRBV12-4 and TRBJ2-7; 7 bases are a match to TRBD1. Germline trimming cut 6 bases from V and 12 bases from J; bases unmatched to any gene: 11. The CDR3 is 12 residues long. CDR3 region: CASSPGGRTGYF. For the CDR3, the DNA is TGTGCCAGCAGCCCAGGTGGTCGGACAGGGTACTTC.

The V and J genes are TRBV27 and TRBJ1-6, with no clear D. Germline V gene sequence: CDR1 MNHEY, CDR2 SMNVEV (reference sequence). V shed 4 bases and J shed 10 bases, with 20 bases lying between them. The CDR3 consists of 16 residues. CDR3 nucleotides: TGTGCCAGCAGTTCAGGTGGGCCAGGAATGGGCTCACCCCTCCACTTT. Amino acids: CASSSGGPGMGSPLHF.

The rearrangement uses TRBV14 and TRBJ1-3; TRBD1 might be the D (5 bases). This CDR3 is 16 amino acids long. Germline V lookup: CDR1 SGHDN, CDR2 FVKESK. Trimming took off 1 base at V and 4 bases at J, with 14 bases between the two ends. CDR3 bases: TGTGCCAGCAGCCAAGGCGGAGGGGTGTCCGGAAACACCATATATTTT. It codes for CASSQGGGVSGNTIYF.

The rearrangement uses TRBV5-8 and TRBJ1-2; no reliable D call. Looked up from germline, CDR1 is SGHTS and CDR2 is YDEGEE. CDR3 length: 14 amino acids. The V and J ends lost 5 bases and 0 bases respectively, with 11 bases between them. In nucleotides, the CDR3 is TGTGCCAGCAGATACGACAACACTAACTATGGCTACACCTTC. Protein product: CASRYDNTNYGYTF.

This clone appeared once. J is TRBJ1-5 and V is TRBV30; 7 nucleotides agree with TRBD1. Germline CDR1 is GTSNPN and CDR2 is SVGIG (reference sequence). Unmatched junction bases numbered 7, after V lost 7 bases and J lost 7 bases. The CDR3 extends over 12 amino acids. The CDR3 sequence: CASGQAGQPQHF. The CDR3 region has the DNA TGTGCCTCTGGACAGGCGGGGCAGCCCCAGCATTTT.

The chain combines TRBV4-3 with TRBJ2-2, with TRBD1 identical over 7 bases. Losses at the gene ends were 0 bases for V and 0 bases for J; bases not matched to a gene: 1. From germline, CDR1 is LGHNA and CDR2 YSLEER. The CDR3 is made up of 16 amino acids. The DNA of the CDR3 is TGCGCCAGCAGCCAAGAGGGGACAGCGAACACCGGGGAGCTGTTTTTT. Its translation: CASSQEGTANTGELFF.

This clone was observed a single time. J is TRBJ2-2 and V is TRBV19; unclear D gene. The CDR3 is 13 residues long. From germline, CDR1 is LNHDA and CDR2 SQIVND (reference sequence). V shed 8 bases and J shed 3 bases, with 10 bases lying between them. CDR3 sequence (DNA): TGTGCCAGTTCGGCGGATTACACCGGGGAGCTGTTTTTT. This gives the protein CASSADYTGELFF.

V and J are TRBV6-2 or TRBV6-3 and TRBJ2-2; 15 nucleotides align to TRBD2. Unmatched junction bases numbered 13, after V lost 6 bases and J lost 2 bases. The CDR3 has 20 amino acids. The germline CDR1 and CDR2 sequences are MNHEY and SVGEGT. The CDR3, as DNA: TGTGCCAGCAGCCCAACTACCGGGACTAGCGGGGGGATTAACACCGGGGAGCTGTTTTTT. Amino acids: CASSPTTGTSGGINTGELFF.